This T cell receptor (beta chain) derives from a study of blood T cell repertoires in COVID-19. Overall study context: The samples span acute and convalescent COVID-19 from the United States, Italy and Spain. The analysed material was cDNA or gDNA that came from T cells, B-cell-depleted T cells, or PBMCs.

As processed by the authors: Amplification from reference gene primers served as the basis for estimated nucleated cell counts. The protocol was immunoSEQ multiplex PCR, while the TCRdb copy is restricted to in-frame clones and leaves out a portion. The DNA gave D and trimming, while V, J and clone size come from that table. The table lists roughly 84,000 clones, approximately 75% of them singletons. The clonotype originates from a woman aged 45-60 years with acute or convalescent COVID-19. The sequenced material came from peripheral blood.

The CDR3 loop reads CASSPDTGGYTF. CDR3 bases: TGTGCCAGCAGCCCCGACACGGGGGGCTACACCTTC. V is TRBV5-6 and J is TRBJ1-2; D not certain. The CDR3 consists of 12 residues. Germline V gives CDR1 SGHDT, CDR2 YYEEEE. V was cut by 4 bases and J by 8 bases, with 12 bases left in between.